The 10 T cell receptor beta chains below were found in one sample sequenced in a study of blood T cell repertoires in COVID-19. Generated by immunoSEQ multiplex PCR, the TCRdb table keeps only in-frame clones and is missing some. The sample has roughly 23,000 clones; under 95% are singletons. Sequencing used peripheral blood. These receptors were collected from a woman aged 50 to 60 with active COVID-19.

The rearrangement joins TRBV6-2 or TRBV6-3 to TRBJ2-1; 9 bases align to TRBD1. CDR1 MNHEY and CDR2 SVGEGT come from the germline V gene. This CDR3 region has 15 residues. V shed 6 bases and J 1 base; nucleotides not matched to a gene: 4. Written as DNA, the CDR3 is TGTGCCAGCAGCCGGACAGGGGCGTCCTACAATGAGCAGTTCTTC. Translating gives CASSRTGASYNEQFF.

The rearrangement joins TRBV24-1 to TRBJ2-7; D might be TRBD2 (5 bases). Germline V gene data show CDR1 as KGHDR and CDR2 as SFDVKD. This CDR3 contains 12 residues. V was clipped by 7 bases and J by 6 bases, with 12 bases between them. In DNA, the CDR3 is TGTGCCACCAGGTCGCGGGCCGGCGAGCAGTACTTC. Its translation: CATRSRAGEQYF.

The chain combines TRBV2 with TRBJ2-6; a possible D gene is TRBD1 (6 bases). V lost 10 bases to trimming and J lost 0 bases, with 10 bases between them. The V gene's germline CDR1 is SNHLY and CDR2 FYNNEI. There are 14 residues in the CDR3. The CDR3, as DNA: TGTGCCAACGCAGGGGACTCTGGGGCCAACGTCCTGACTTTC. This encodes CANAGDSGANVLTF.

In nucleotides, the CDR3 is TGCGCCAGCAGCTTGACGGACCCGAGGGACACTGAAGCTTTCTTT. This translates into CASSLTDPRDTEAFF. This chain links TRBV5-1 with TRBJ1-1; no definite D call. The germline gives CDR1 SGHRS, CDR2 YFSETQ. V lost 1 base, J lost 3 bases, and 13 bases lay in between. The CDR3 is 15 residues long.

The CDR3 DNA reads TGTGCCAGCAGCTTTGGGGAGGAGACCCAGTACTTC. It yields the protein CASSFGEETQYF. The chain is built from TRBV5-6 and TRBJ2-5; TRBD2 is a possible D gene (5 bases). The CDR3 length is 12 residues. Germline lookup yields CDR1 SGHDT and CDR2 YYEEEE. V lost 2 bases to trimming and J lost 5 bases, with 7 bases between them.

The rearrangement links TRBV5-1 to TRBJ2-1, with D possibly TRBD1 on 5 matching bases. The CDR3 loop spans 14 amino acids. V shed 0 bases and J shed 4 bases, with 8 bases lying between them. The germline V gene has CDR1 SGHRS and CDR2 YFSETQ. The CDR3 nucleotides read TGCGCCAGCAGCTTGGGAAGGGGTTACAATGAGCAGTTCTTC. Translated: CASSLGRGYNEQFF.

The J gene is TRBJ2-7, the V gene TRBV28, with D uncertain. V lost 5 bases, J lost 0 bases, and 11 bases lay in between. CDR1 and CDR2 from the germline V gene are MDHEN and SYDVKM. The CDR3 spans 14 residues. Here the CDR3 reads CASSPRWSSYEQYF. Written as DNA, the CDR3 is TGTGCCAGCAGTCCACGGTGGAGCTCCTACGAGCAGTACTTC.

The chain uses TRBV4-1 and TRBJ1-1; 8 nucleotides match TRBD1. The CDR3 extends over 16 amino acids. V lost 4 bases to trimming and J lost 4 bases; unmatched junction nucleotides: 11. CDR1 is MGHRA, CDR2 YSYEKL, per germline. CDR3 amino acids: CASSPFNGQGLTEAFF. CDR3 DNA: TGCGCCAGCAGCCCTTTTAATGGACAGGGACTCACTGAAGCTTTCTTT.

The V and J genes are TRBV5-6 and TRBJ1-6, with D possibly matching TRBD1 (6 bases). In germline, CDR1 is SGHDT, CDR2 YYEEEE. V was cut by 0 bases and J by 7 bases, with 14 bases left in between. The CDR3 has 16 residues. CDR3 nucleotides: TGTGCCAGCAGCTTGGGTCCTTCAGGGGACAATTCACCCCTCCACTTT. Translation: CASSLGPSGDNSPLHF.

The chain joins TRBV10-1 to TRBJ2-2; 7 nucleotides line up with TRBD1. This CDR3 is built from 15 residues. The germline gives CDR1 WNHNN, CDR2 SYGVQD (reference sequence). V was clipped by 6 bases and J by 0 bases; unmatched bases: 4. CDR3 sequence (DNA): TGCGCCAGCAGCCCGGGGACAGCGAACACCGGGGAGCTGTTTTTT. Amino acid sequence: CASSPGTANTGELFF.